These 3 T cell receptor beta chains were all obtained from the same sample, sequenced in a study of blood T cell repertoires in COVID-19. Assay used: immunoSEQ multiplex PCR; TCRdb lists only in-frame clones, some missing. The sample has about 180,000 clones, 89% seen once. Sequenced sample: PBMCs or T cells enriched from blood (not recorded which). Receptors were obtained from a woman aged 40 to 49 with acute COVID-19.

The chain recombines TRBV7-8 with TRBJ2-2; D is uncertain. With 5 bases removed from V and 1 base from J, the gap between germline ends came to 20 bases. The CDR3 is 18 residues long. Germline CDR1 reads SGHVS; CDR2 reads FQNEAQ. The CDR3 DNA sequence: TGTGCCAGCAGCCCTATACTTAGAGGCGGCGTGAACACCGGGGAGCTGTTTTTT. Protein: CASSPILRGGVNTGELFF.

This clone occurred once. The chain uses TRBV27 and TRBJ1-2; TRBD1 might be the D (5 bases). V was clipped by 1 base and J by 5 bases, with 20 bases between them. The CDR3 extends over 17 amino acids. CDR1 and CDR2 (germline): MNHEY, SMNVEV (reference sequence). This chain's CDR3 is CASSLFRDRTGVYGYTF. CDR3 nucleotides: TGTGCCAGCAGTTTATTCCGAGACCGCACAGGCGTTTATGGCTACACCTTC.

The chain couples TRBV7-6 to TRBJ2-1, with TRBD2 matching 13 bases. CDR3 size: 16 residues. The V and J ends lost 5 bases and 4 bases, in that order; junction bases with no gene match: 5. The V gene's germline CDR1 is SGHVS and CDR2 FNYEAQ. The CDR3 loop reads CASSLGLAGLYNEQFF. The CDR3 DNA is TGTGCCAGCAGCCTGGGACTAGCGGGGTTATACAATGAGCAGTTCTTC.